This T cell receptor (beta chain) came from a study of blood T cell repertoires in COVID-19. At the level of the study: Samples came from the United States, Italy and Spain, spanning acute and convalescent COVID-19.

Per the original methods: How many nucleated cells were present was estimated from reference gene primer amplification. Sequencing used immunoSEQ multiplex PCR; TCRdb keeps in-frame clones, though not all of them. The DNA was the basis for D and trimming; V, J and clone size are from that table. Among a few hundred thousand clones, 65% to 85% were seen once, and the ten largest hold 6.8%. The CDR3 runs 13 residues. The V and J ends lost 0 bases and 13 bases, in that order; junction bases with no gene match: 4. Looked up from germline, CDR1 is SGDLS and CDR2 is YYNGEE. The sequence derives from a woman between 40 and 55 years old who had recovered from COVID-19. The specimen was PBMCs or T cells enriched from blood (not recorded which). V is TRBV9 and J is TRBJ1-6; 7 bases match TRBD1. The chain's CDR3 is CASSVGQGGPLHF. As DNA, the CDR3 is TGTGCCAGCAGCGTAGGACAGGGCGGGCCCCTCCACTTT. Together with reference TRBV9 and TRBJ1-6, the CDR3 gives the full variable domain: DSGVTQTPKHLITATGQRVTLRCSPRSGDLSVYWYQQSLDQGLQFLIQYYNGEERAKGNILERFSAQQFPDLHSELNLSSLELGDSALYFCASSVGQGGPLHFGNGTRLTVT.